Below, 19 T cell receptor beta chains from the same sample are listed, as sequenced in a study of cytomegalovirus exposure and HLA in healthy donors. The assay was immunoSEQ multiplex PCR, and TCRdb's table has in-frame clones only and misses some. The data contain tens of thousands of clones, 85% of them singletons. The sequenced material came from PBMCs. Receptors originate from a man between 18 and 29 years old in good health and CMV-seropositive.

The rearrangement uses TRBV2 and TRBJ2-1; 13 bases align to TRBD2. Germline CDR1 SNHLY, CDR2 FYNNEI. The CDR3 is 18 residues long. J was trimmed by 1 base and V by 4 bases; bases with no gene match: 7. In DNA form, the CDR3 reads TGTGCCAGCAGTGGACTAGCGGGAGGCCCCATATCCTACAATGAGCAGTTCTTC. Amino acid sequence: CASSGLAGGPISYNEQFF.

The chain is built from TRBV10-3 and TRBJ1-5; 7 bases fit TRBD1. The CDR3 loop spans 14 amino acids. Germline V gene data show CDR1 as ENHRY and CDR2 as SYGVKD. V gave up 4 bases and J gave up 7 bases; unmatched junction bases: 7. This chain's CDR3 is CAISADRDVQPQHF. CDR3 coding DNA: TGTGCCATCAGTGCCGACAGGGATGTGCAGCCCCAGCATTTT.

This sequence joins TRBV5-1 and TRBJ2-2; TRBD1 matches 8 bases. CDR1 and CDR2 from the germline V gene are SGHRS and YFSETQ. The J segment lost 4 bases and the V segment lost 4 bases, leaving 6 bases of the junction unmatched. This CDR3 has 15 residues. DNA of the CDR3: TGCGCCAGCAGCCTAGACAGGGGCGGCACCGGGGAGCTGTTTTTT. The encoded protein is CASSLDRGGTGELFF. Drawing the rest from reference TRBV5-1 and TRBJ2-2, the complete variable domain is KAGVTQTPRYLIKTRGQQVTLSCSPISGHRSVSWYQQTPGQGLQFLFEYFSETQRNKGNFPGRFSGRQFSNSRSEMNVSTLELGDSALYLCASSLDRGGTGELFFGEGSRLTVL.

This chain connects TRBV5-1 to TRBJ2-1; a possible D gene is TRBD1 (6 bases). CDR3 size: 15 residues. The V and J ends lost 0 bases and 3 bases respectively, with 10 bases between them. The germline CDR1 and CDR2 sequences are SGHRS and YFSETQ. The CDR3 is CASSLADRDYNEQFF. The CDR3, as DNA: TGCGCCAGCAGCTTGGCGGACAGAGACTACAATGAGCAGTTCTTC.

The chain combines TRBV2 with TRBJ1-4; D is unclear. V lost 10 bases, J lost 8 bases, and 8 bases lay in between. This CDR3 region has 10 residues. Germline assignment: CDR1 SNHLY and CDR2 FYNNEI. The CDR3 reads CATLAEKLFF. DNA for the CDR3: TGTGCCACCCTGGCAGAAAAACTGTTTTTT.

This clone was observed many times. Other DNA sequences in this sample translate to the same CDR3. The chain employs TRBV6-1 and TRBJ1-4; D possibly corresponds to TRBD1 (5 bases). This CDR3 is built from 12 residues. Germline V CDR1 and CDR2: MNHNS, SASEGT. Trimming left V 4 bases short and J 7 bases short, with 7 bases between. CDR3 protein: CASSGRGEKLFF. The DNA of the CDR3 is TGTGCCAGCAGTGGGAGGGGTGAAAAACTGTTTTTT.

The V gene is TRBV5-1, the J gene TRBJ2-7; 12 positions match TRBD2. The CDR3 has 15 amino acids. Trimming took 5 bases from V and 3 from J; bases not matched to a gene: 6. Germline values: CDR1 SGHRS, CDR2 YFSETQ. CDR3 loop: CASRSLAGGVYEQYF. CDR3 nucleotide sequence: TGCGCCAGCAGATCTCTAGCGGGAGGGGTCTACGAGCAGTACTTC.

The gene calls are TRBV18 and TRBJ1-2; D gene unclear. This CDR3 region has 13 residues. The V end was cut by 6 bases, the J end by 3 bases, with 11 bases between. Looked up from germline, CDR1 is KGHSH and CDR2 is LQKENI. The CDR3 region has the DNA TGTGCCAGCTCCCTAGACTCAGACTATGGCTACACCTTC. Translated, it gives CASSLDSDYGYTF.

The gene calls are TRBV6-5 and TRBJ1-4; TRBD1 agrees at 7 bases. V was clipped by 6 bases and J by 0 bases; unmatched bases: 4. CDR3 length: 15 amino acids. CDR1 and CDR2 from the germline V gene are MNHEY and SVGAGI. CDR3 protein: CASSHGTATNEKLFF. The DNA of the CDR3 is TGTGCCAGCAGCCACGGGACAGCAACTAATGAAAAACTGTTTTTT.

The rearrangement links TRBV18 to TRBJ1-2, with 9 bases matching TRBD1. CDR3 length equals 14 residues. V lost 1 base to trimming and J lost 5 bases; unmatched junction nucleotides: 2. Germline V gene data show CDR1 as KGHSH and CDR2 as LQKENI. The CDR3 DNA follows: TGTGCCAGCTCACCACAGACAGGGGGTTATGGCTACACCTTC. It is translated as CASSPQTGGYGYTF. The entire variable domain, with the rest obtained from reference TRBV18 and TRBJ1-2, is as follows: NAGVMQNPRHLVRRRGQEARLRCSPMKGHSHVYWYRQLPEEGLKFMVYLQKENIIDESGMPKERFSAEFPKEGPSILRIQQVVRGDSAAYFCASSPQTGGYGYTFGSGTRLTVV.

The gene calls are TRBV27 and TRBJ2-7, with a possible D match to TRBD2 (5 bases). The CDR3 length is 14 residues. Germline V gene sequence: CDR1 MNHEY, CDR2 SMNVEV (reference sequence). Trimming took 3 bases from V and 0 from J, leaving 9 bases between them. Written as DNA, the CDR3 is TGTGCCAGCAGTTTCCGTGGGAGCTCCTACGAGCAGTACTTC. This gives the protein CASSFRGSSYEQYF.

V is TRBV11-2 and J is TRBJ2-3; the match to TRBD2 covers 7 bases. CDR1 is SGHAT, CDR2 FQNNGV, per germline. The V segment lost 1 base and the J segment 0 bases; nucleotides outside the gene matches: 4. CDR3 length equals 16 residues. CDR3 sequence: CASSLAPSGSTDTQYF. The CDR3, as DNA: TGTGCCAGCAGCTTAGCGCCTAGCGGTAGCACAGATACGCAGTATTTT.

The CDR3 DNA is TGTGCCAGCAGTTTTCATGTCGAGGGGAGGGGCACTGAAGCTTTCTTT. It codes for CASSFHVEGRGTEAFF. The rearrangement links TRBV28 to TRBJ1-1; a weak D match, TRBD1 (5 bases). The V gene lost 3 bases and the J gene lost 4 bases, with 18 bases spanning the gap. CDR1 is MDHEN and CDR2 is SYDVKM in the germline V gene. The CDR3 runs to 16 residues.

This clone has a single count. This rearrangement joins TRBV5-5 to TRBJ2-1, with 9 bases matching TRBD2. This CDR3 has 15 residues. Germline V CDR1 and CDR2: SGHKS, YYEKEE (reference sequence). V dropped 1 base and J dropped 9; count of bases not matched to a gene: 8. The CDR3 DNA follows: TGTGCCAGCAGCTTGCTGGGTAGCGGGAGTGTTGAGCAGTTCTTC. The encoded protein is CASSLLGSGSVEQFF. Full variable domain (outside the CDR3, taken from reference TRBV5-5 and TRBJ2-1): DAGVTQSPTHLIKTRGQQVTLRCSPISGHKSVSWYQQVLGQGPQFIFQYYEKEERGRGNFPDRFSARQFPNYSSELNVNALLLGDSALYLCASSLLGSGSVEQFFGPGTRLTVL.

The genes are TRBV28 and TRBJ2-3, with D hard to call. Germline V gene data show CDR1 as MDHEN and CDR2 as SYDVKM. With 2 bases removed from V and 2 bases from J, the gap between germline ends came to 8 bases. This CDR3 contains 14 residues. The CDR3 region is CASSLTRSTDTQYF. In DNA form, the CDR3 reads TGTGCCAGCAGTTTAACCCGGTCCACAGATACGCAGTATTTT.

The rearrangement joins TRBV7-3 to TRBJ2-1; D is possibly TRBD2 (5 bases). V lost 0 bases, J lost 5 bases, and 11 bases lay in between. Per the germline V gene, CDR1 is SGHTA and CDR2 is FQGTGA. The CDR3 is 15 residues long. Written as DNA, the CDR3 is TGTGCCAGCAGCTTAACCGGGGTATTAGACAATGAGCAGTTCTTC. It yields the protein CASSLTGVLDNEQFF. Full variable domain (rest looked up from reference TRBV7-3 and TRBJ2-1): GAGVSQTPSNKVTEKGKYVELRCDPISGHTALYWYRQSLGQGPEFLIYFQGTGAADDSGLPNDRFFAVRPEGSVSTLKIQRTERGDSAVYLCASSLTGVLDNEQFFGPGTRLTVL.

The rearrangement uses TRBV6-6 and TRBJ1-2; D might be TRBD1 (5 bases). Germline V gives CDR1 MNHNY, CDR2 SVGAGI (reference sequence). This CDR3 is built from 11 residues. V was clipped by 2 bases and J by 7 bases, with 5 bases between them. The CDR3 spells CASSYRGGYTF. For the CDR3, the DNA is TGTGCCAGCAGTTACAGGGGTGGCTACACCTTC.

This clone was counted a single time. This chain joins TRBV5-1 and TRBJ2-5; D may be TRBD1 (5 bases). Deletions cut 1 base from V and 3 bases from J, with 7 bases between. Germline V gene lookup returns CDR1 SGHRS and CDR2 YFSETQ. The CDR3 has 13 amino acids. The CDR3 region has the DNA TGCGCCAGCAGCTTGCAGGGAAAAGAGACCCAGTACTTC. Translation gives CASSLQGKETQYF.

Only one count was recorded for this clone. The genes are TRBV5-1 and TRBJ2-2, with D maybe TRBD2 (5 bases). V lost 0 bases to trimming and J lost 6 bases, with 12 bases between them. Germline CDR1 and CDR2: SGHRS and YFSETQ. The CDR3 sequence is 15 residues long. The CDR3 loop is CASSLEGRGSGELFF. DNA for the CDR3: TGCGCCAGCAGCTTGGAAGGGCGCGGGTCCGGGGAGCTGTTTTTT. Combining the CDR3 with reference TRBV5-1 and TRBJ2-2 gives the whole variable domain KAGVTQTPRYLIKTRGQQVTLSCSPISGHRSVSWYQQTPGQGLQFLFEYFSETQRNKGNFPGRFSGRQFSNSRSEMNVSTLELGDSALYLCASSLEGRGSGELFFGEGSRLTVL.